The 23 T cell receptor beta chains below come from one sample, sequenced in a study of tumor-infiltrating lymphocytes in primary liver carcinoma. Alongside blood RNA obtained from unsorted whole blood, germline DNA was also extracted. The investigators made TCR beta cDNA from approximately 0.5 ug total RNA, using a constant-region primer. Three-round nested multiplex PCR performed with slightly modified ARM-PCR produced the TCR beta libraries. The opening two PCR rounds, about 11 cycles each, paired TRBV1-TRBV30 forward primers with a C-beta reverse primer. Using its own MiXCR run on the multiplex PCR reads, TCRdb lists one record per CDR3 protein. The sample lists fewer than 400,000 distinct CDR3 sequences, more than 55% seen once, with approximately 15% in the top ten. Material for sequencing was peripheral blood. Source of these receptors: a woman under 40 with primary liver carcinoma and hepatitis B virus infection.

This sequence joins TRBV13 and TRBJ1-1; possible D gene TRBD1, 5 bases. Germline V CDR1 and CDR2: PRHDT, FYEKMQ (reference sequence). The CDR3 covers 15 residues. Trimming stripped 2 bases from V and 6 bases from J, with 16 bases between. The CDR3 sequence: CASSLYDREEAEAFF. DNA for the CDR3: TGTGCCAGCAGCTTATACGACAGAGAGGAGGCTGAAGCTTTCTTT.

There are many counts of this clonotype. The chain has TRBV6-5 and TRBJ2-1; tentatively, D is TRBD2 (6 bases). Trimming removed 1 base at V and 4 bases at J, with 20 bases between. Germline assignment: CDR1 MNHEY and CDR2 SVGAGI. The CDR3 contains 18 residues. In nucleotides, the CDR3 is TGTGCCAGCAGTTACTTGGCCGGCTCGGGAGCAAATTACAATGAGCAGTTCTTC. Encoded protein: CASSYLAGSGANYNEQFF.

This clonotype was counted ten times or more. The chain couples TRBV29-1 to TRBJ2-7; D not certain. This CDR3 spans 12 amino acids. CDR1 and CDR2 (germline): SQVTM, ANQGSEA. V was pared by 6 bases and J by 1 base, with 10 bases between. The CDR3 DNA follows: TGCAGCGTCCTGGGCCTTTCCTACGAGCAGTACTTC. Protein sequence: CSVLGLSYEQYF.

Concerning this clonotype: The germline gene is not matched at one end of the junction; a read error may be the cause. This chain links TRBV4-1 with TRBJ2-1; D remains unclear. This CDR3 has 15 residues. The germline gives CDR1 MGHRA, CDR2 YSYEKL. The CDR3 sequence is CASSQQGWLGNKQFF. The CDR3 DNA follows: TGCGCCAGCAGCCAACAAGGGTGGTTGGGCAATAAGCAGTTCTTC.

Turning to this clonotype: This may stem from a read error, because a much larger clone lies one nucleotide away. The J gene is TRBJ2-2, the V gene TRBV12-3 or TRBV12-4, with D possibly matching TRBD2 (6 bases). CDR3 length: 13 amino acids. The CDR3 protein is CASKQSGSGELSF. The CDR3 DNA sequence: TGTGCCAGCAAGCAGAGCGGGTCCGGGGAGCTGTCTTTT.

The CDR3 nucleotides read TGTGCCTGGAGAGTAGCGGGACAGGAGAGTTTCTACGAGCAGTACTTC. Translated, it gives CAWRVAGQESFYEQYF. V is TRBV30 and J is TRBJ2-7, with D possibly called TRBD1 or TRBD2 (8 bases each). CDR1 is GTSNPN and CDR2 is SVGIG in the germline V gene (reference sequence). The ends were cut back, 3 bases at V and 3 bases at J, with 21 bases in the middle. The CDR3 loop spans 16 amino acids.

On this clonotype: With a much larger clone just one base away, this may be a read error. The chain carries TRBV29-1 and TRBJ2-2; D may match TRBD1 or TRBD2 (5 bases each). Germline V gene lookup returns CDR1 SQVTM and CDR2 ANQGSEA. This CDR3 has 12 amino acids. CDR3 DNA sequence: TGCACCGCCCTCCAGGGACCCGGGGAGCTGTTGTTT. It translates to CTALQGPGELLF.

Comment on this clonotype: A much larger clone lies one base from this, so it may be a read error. The CDR3 nucleotides are TGTGCCAGCAGCCTGGCTAGCGGGAGTAGCTCCTACAATGAGCAGTTCTTC. The encoded protein is CASSLASGSSSYNEQFF. The chain uses TRBV6-2 or TRBV6-3 and TRBJ2-1, with 10 bases that match TRBD2. V trimming: 6 bases; J trimming: 0 bases; junction bases outside the gene matches: 8. Germline V CDR1 and CDR2: MNHEY, SVGEGT. CDR3 length: 17 amino acids.

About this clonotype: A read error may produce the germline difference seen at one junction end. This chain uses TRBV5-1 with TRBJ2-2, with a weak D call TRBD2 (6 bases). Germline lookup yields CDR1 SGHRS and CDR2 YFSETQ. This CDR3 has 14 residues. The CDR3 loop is CASSDGANRGELFF. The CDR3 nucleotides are TGCGCCAGCAGCGACGGAGCTAATCGCGGGGAGTTGTTTTTT.

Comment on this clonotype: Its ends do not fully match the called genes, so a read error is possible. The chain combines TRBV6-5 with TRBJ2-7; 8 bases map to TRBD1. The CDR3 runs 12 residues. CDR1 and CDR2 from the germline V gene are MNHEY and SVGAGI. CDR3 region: CPSSSGGYEQYF. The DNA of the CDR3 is TGTCCCAGCTCCTCAGGGGGCTATGAGCAGTACTTC.

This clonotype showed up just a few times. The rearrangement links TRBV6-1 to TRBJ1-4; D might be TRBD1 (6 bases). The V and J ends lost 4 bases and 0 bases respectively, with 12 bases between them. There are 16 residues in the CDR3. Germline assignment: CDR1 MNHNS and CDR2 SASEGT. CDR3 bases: TGTGCCAGCAGTGGCCTCAGGGGAACAACTAATGAAAAACTGTTTTTT. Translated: CASSGLRGTTNEKLFF.

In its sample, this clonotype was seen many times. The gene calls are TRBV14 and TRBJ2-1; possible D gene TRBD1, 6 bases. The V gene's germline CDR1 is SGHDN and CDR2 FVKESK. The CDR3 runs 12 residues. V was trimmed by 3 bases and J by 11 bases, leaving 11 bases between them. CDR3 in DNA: TGTGCCAGCAGCCAGGTGCAGGGGAAGCAGTTCTTC. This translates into CASSQVQGKQFF. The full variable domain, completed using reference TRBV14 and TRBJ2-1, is EAGVTQFPSHSVIEKGQTVTLRCDPISGHDNLYWYRRVMGKEIKFLLHFVKESKQDESGMPNNRFLAERTGGTYSTLKVQPAELEDSGVYFCASSQVQGKQFFGPGTRLTVL.

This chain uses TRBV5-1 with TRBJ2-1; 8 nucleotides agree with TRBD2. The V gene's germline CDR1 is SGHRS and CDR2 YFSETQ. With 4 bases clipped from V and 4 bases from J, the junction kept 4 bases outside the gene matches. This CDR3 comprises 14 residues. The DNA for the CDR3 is TGCGCCAGCAGCCCAGCGGGGGAGTACAATGAGCAGTTCTTC. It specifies CASSPAGEYNEQFF.

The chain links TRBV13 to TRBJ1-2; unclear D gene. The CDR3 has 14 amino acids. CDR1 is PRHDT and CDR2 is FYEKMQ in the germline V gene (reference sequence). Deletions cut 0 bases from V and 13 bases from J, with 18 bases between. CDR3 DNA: TGTGCCAGCAGCTTAGGCTACTGGTCATGTGAGGTCACCTTC. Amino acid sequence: CASSLGYWSCEVTF.

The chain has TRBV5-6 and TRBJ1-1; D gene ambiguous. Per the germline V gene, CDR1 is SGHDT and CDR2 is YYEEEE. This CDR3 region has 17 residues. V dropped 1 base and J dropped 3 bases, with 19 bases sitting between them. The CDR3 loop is CASSLNAVEGRDTEAFF. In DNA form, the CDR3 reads TGTGCCAGCAGCTTGAACGCGGTGGAGGGCCGGGACACTGAAGCTTTCTTT.

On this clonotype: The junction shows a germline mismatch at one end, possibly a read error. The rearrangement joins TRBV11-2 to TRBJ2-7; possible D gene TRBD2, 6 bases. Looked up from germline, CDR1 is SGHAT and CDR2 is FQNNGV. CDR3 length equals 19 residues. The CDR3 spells CTSSLNPRGSLARTYEQYF. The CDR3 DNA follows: TGTACCAGCAGCTTAAATCCCCGGGGAAGTCTAGCGAGGACCTACGAGCAGTACTTC.

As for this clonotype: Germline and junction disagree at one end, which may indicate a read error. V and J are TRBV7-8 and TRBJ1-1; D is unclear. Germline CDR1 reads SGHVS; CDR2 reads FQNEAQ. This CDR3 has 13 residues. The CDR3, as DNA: TGTGCCAGCAGTTGGATCACGAACATTGAAGCTTTCTTT. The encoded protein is CASSWITNIEAFF.

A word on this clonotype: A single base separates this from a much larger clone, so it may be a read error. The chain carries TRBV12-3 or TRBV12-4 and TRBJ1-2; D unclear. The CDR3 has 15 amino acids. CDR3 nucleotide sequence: TGTGCCAGCACTCGGTCCGGAGGCGCTAACTATGGCTTCACCTTC. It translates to CASTRSGGANYGFTF.

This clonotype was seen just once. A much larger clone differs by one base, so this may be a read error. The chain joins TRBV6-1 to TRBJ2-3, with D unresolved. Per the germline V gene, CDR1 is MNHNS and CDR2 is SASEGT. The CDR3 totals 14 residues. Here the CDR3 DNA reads TGTGCCTGCAGATTGGACCCACGCACAGATACGCAGTATTTT. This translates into CACRLDPRTDTQYF.

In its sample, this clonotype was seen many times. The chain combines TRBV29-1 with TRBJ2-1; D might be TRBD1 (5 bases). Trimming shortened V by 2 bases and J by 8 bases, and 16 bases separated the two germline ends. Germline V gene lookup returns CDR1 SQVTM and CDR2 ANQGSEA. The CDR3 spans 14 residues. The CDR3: CSVELAGKGDEQFF. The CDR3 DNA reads TGCAGCGTTGAATTGGCAGGGAAAGGGGATGAGCAGTTCTTC.

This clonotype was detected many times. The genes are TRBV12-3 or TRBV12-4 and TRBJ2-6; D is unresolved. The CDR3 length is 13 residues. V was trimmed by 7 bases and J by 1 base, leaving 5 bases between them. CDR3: CASTLSGANVLTF. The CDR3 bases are TGTGCCAGCACCCTATCTGGGGCCAACGTCCTGACTTTC.

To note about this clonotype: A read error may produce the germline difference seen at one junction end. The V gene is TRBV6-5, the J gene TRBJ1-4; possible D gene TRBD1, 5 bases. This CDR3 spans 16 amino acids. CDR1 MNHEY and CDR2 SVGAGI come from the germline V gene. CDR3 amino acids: CASSRTLGATNKKLFF. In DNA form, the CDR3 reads TGTGCCAGCAGTCGTACGTTAGGGGCAACTAATAAAAAACTGTTTTTT.

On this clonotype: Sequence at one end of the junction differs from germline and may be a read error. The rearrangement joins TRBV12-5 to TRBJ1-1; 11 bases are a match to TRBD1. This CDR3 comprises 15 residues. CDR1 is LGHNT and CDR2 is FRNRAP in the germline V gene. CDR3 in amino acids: CDSGSQGQGDTEAFF. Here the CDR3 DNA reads TGTGATAGTGGTTCCCAGGGACAGGGGGACACTGAAGCTTTCTTT.